Presented here are 30 T cell receptor beta chains from one specimen sequenced in a study of control samples from healthy donors and cancer patients. Profiling relied on immunoSEQ multiplex PCR, and the TCRdb table lists in-frame clones only, not all of them. Among 100,000 or so clones listed, approximately 89% were seen once. Source material: blood. All receptors come from a woman aged 30 to 39 in good health.

The chain couples TRBV15 to TRBJ2-7; TRBD1 matches 7 bases. This CDR3 is 15 amino acids long. V lost 0 bases, J lost 1 base, and 3 bases stayed unmatched. CDR1 and CDR2 (germline): LNHNV, YYDKDF (reference sequence). For the CDR3, the DNA is TGTGCCACCAGCAGAGAACCGGGACAGTCCTACGAGCAGTACTTC. Protein: CATSREPGQSYEQYF.

The chain joins TRBV4-1 to TRBJ1-2, with 11 bases aligning to TRBD1. V was clipped by 1 base and J by 3 bases; unmatched bases: 7. Germline lookup yields CDR1 MGHRA and CDR2 YSYEKL. CDR3 size: 17 residues. As DNA, the CDR3 is TGCGCCAGCAGCCAAGTCCCCCGGGACAGGGGGTACTATGGCTACACCTTC. Protein sequence: CASSQVPRDRGYYGYTF.

V is TRBV11-2 and J is TRBJ1-4; D remains ambiguous. Germline loops: CDR1 SGHAT, CDR2 FQNNGV. Trimming cost V 4 bases and J 4 bases, with 10 bases left between them. The CDR3 totals 14 residues. The CDR3 region has the DNA TGTGCCAGCAGCTCTGGGCGGTATAATGAAAAACTGTTTTTT. Translation: CASSSGRYNEKLFF. Full variable domain (rest looked up from reference TRBV11-2 and TRBJ1-4): EAGVAQSPRYKIIEKRQSVAFWCNPISGHATLYWYQQILGQGPKLLIQFQNNGVVDDSQLPKDRFSAERLKGVDSTLKIQPAKLEDSAVYLCASSSGRYNEKLFFGSGTQLSVL.

CDR3 in amino acids: CASSLDRRNEKLFF. CDR3 sequence (DNA): TGTGCCAGTAGTTTGGACAGGAGGAATGAAAAACTGTTTTTT. This chain joins TRBV19 and TRBJ1-4; TRBD1 agrees at 7 bases. Per the germline V gene, CDR1 is LNHDA and CDR2 is SQIVND (reference sequence). This CDR3 contains 14 residues. V dropped 5 bases and J dropped 5; count of bases not matched to a gene: 5.

V and J are TRBV6-2 or TRBV6-3 and TRBJ1-2, with D unresolved. V lost 6 bases to trimming and J lost 4 bases, with 15 bases between them. This CDR3 has 14 amino acids. The germline gives CDR1 MNHEY, CDR2 SVGEGT. As DNA, the CDR3 is TGTGCCAGCAGCGAGCCCTCGGTCCGCTATGGCTACACCTTC. It specifies CASSEPSVRYGYTF.

This chain uses TRBV9 with TRBJ2-2, with 10 positions matching TRBD1. The germline gives CDR1 SGDLS, CDR2 YYNGEE. This CDR3 has 15 residues. With V trimmed by 4 bases and J by 8 bases, 8 bases remained unmatched. The CDR3 DNA reads TGTGCCAGCAGCCCCCAGACAGGGGGCTTAGGGGAGCTGTTTTTT. This translates into CASSPQTGGLGELFF.

V usage is TRBV9 and J usage is TRBJ2-1; tentative D call: TRBD2 (6 bases). The CDR3 is 16 amino acids. Germline V gene sequence: CDR1 SGDLS, CDR2 YYNGEE. Trimming took 3 bases from V and 1 from J, leaving 14 bases between them. CDR3 DNA sequence: TGTGCCAGCAGCGGACCCGGGCGGGGATCCTACAATGAGCAGTTCTTC. Amino acid sequence: CASSGPGRGSYNEQFF.

The gene calls are TRBV24-1 and TRBJ1-4, with a weak D call TRBD1 (5 bases). The CDR3 consists of 15 residues. Germline lookup yields CDR1 KGHDR and CDR2 SFDVKD. V lost 3 bases and J 6 bases, leaving 13 bases between the germline ends. CDR3 sequence: CATSDGGTGDEKLFF. The CDR3 nucleotides read TGTGCCACCAGTGATGGGGGGACGGGGGATGAAAAACTGTTTTTT.

This sequence joins TRBV3-1 (or the pseudogene TRBV3-2) and TRBJ1-4; 9 bases are a match to TRBD1. CDR3 length equals 17 residues. In germline, CDR1 is LGHDT, CDR2 YNNKEL (reference sequence). Trimming at V came to 3 bases and at J to 3 bases, leaving 8 bases not matched to a gene. The CDR3 sequence: CASSHMNRGRANEKLFF. CDR3 nucleotide sequence: TGTGCCAGCAGCCACATGAACAGGGGGCGGGCTAATGAAAAACTGTTTTTT.

This clone came up once. V gene TRBV4-2 combines with J gene TRBJ2-1; 7 bases fit TRBD1. The CDR3 contains 17 residues. Per germline, CDR1 LGHNA and CDR2 YNFKEQ. Trimming took 0 bases from V and 3 from J; bases not matched to a gene: 8. The CDR3 loop reads CASSQDQGRGIYNEQFF. As DNA, the CDR3 is TGTGCCAGCAGCCAAGACCAGGGCAGGGGGATCTACAATGAGCAGTTCTTC.

The rearrangement joins TRBV27 to TRBJ2-7, with a weak D call TRBD1 (6 bases). CDR1 MNHEY and CDR2 SMNVEV come from the germline V gene (reference sequence). The CDR3 extends over 13 amino acids. The germline V and J ends were trimmed by 5 bases and 5 bases, with 13 bases remaining between them. CDR3 residues: CASSATGYHEQYF. The CDR3 nucleotides are TGTGCCAGCAGTGCCACAGGGTACCACGAGCAGTACTTC.

The chain employs TRBV19 and TRBJ1-4; D might be TRBD1 (5 bases). Between the trimmed V and J ends, which lost 8 bases and 10 bases, there was a span of 14 bases. There are 12 residues in the CDR3. The germline CDR1 and CDR2 sequences are LNHDA and SQIVND (reference sequence). The DNA for the CDR3 is TGTGCCAGTCAACGTTGGAGGGGAAAACTGTTTTTT. Residues: CASQRWRGKLFF.

The V and J genes are TRBV5-4 and TRBJ1-1; D remains ambiguous. The CDR3 is 12 residues long. Trimming shortened V by 0 bases and J by 10 bases, and 10 bases separated the two germline ends. Per germline, CDR1 SGHNT and CDR2 YYREEE (reference sequence). The CDR3 sequence: CASSLELGGAFF. Written as DNA, the CDR3 is TGTGCCAGCAGCTTGGAGCTAGGAGGAGCTTTCTTT.

Notes on this clone: The junction departs from germline at one end; a sequencing error may be responsible. The chain links TRBV6-5 to TRBJ2-1, with TRBD1 as a possible D gene (5 bases). Germline V CDR1 and CDR2: MNHEY, SVGAGI. CDR3 size: 14 residues. Written as DNA, the CDR3 is TGTGCCACCACCCCCAGGGATAGCTACAGTGAGCAGTTCTTC. Encoded protein: CATTPRDSYSEQFF.

CDR3 sequence: CASSLALAEGNEQFF. The CDR3 DNA follows: TGTGCCAGCAGCTTAGCGCTAGCGGAAGGGAATGAGCAGTTCTTC. V and J are TRBV7-9 and TRBJ2-1, with TRBD2 matching 7 bases. The CDR3 totals 15 residues. J was trimmed by 7 bases and V by 0 bases; bases with no gene match: 6. Germline V gives CDR1 SEHNR, CDR2 FQNEAQ (reference sequence).

The chain uses TRBV3-1 (or the pseudogene TRBV3-2) and TRBJ2-1; D remains unclear. CDR1 and CDR2 from the germline V gene are LGHDT and YNNKEL (reference sequence). This CDR3 comprises 11 residues. The V gene lost 5 bases and the J gene lost 6 bases, with 5 bases spanning the gap. The CDR3 is CASSELNEQFF. CDR3 DNA sequence: TGTGCCAGCAGCGAACTCAATGAGCAGTTCTTC.

The V call is TRBV3-1 (or the pseudogene TRBV3-2), the J call TRBJ1-6; tentative D call: TRBD1 (5 bases). The germline gives CDR1 LGHDT, CDR2 YNNKEL (reference sequence). CDR3 length equals 15 residues. Between the trimmed V and J ends, which lost 4 bases and 7 bases, there was a span of 14 bases. The CDR3 loop is CASSLIQGGNSPLHF. Written as DNA, the CDR3 is TGTGCCAGCAGCCTTATCCAGGGTGGCAATTCACCCCTCCACTTT.

The chain couples TRBV19 to TRBJ2-3; maybe TRBD2 (7 bases). V gave up 4 bases and J gave up 0 bases, with 14 bases separating them. From germline, CDR1 is LNHDA and CDR2 SQIVND (reference sequence). The CDR3 spans 16 residues. The chain's CDR3 is CASSRPSGGSTDTQYF. The CDR3 DNA follows: TGTGCCAGTAGTAGACCATCGGGGGGCAGCACAGATACGCAGTATTTT.

The V gene is TRBV19, the J gene TRBJ2-7; TRBD1 is a possible D gene (6 bases). The CDR3 has 12 residues. V was trimmed by 6 bases and J by 4 bases, leaving 10 bases between them. The germline V gene encodes CDR1 LNHDA and CDR2 SQIVND (reference sequence). For the CDR3, the DNA is TGTGCCAGTAGCGCCAGGGGTTACGAGCAGTACTTC. Amino acid sequence: CASSARGYEQYF.

The chain employs TRBV5-1 and TRBJ1-2; TRBD1 agrees at 11 bases. V trimming: 4 bases; J trimming: 6 bases; junction bases outside the gene matches: 17. Germline loops: CDR1 SGHRS, CDR2 YFSETQ. The CDR3 covers 18 residues. The chain's CDR3 is CASSPMDRGRKKKNGYTF. DNA of the CDR3: TGCGCCAGCAGCCCGATGGACAGGGGGCGCAAGAAAAAAAATGGCTACACCTTC.

V and J are TRBV19 and TRBJ1-5, with TRBD1 identical over 9 bases. With V trimmed by 6 bases and J by 6 bases, 6 bases remained unmatched. The CDR3 is 14 residues long. Germline V gives CDR1 LNHDA, CDR2 SQIVND (reference sequence). CDR3 nucleotides: TGTGCCAGTAGCGGACAGGGGTTGGTTCAGCCCCAGCATTTT. Amino acid sequence: CASSGQGLVQPQHF. Based on the CDR3 plus reference TRBV19 and TRBJ1-5, the full variable domain is DGGITQSPKYLFRKEGQNVTLSCEQNLNHDAMYWYRQDPGQGLRLIYYSQIVNDFQKGDIAEGYSVSREKKESFPLTVTSAQKNPTAFYLCASSGQGLVQPQHFGDGTRLSIL.

The rearrangement links TRBV24-1 to TRBJ2-3, with TRBD2 matching over 14 bases. This CDR3 is 17 amino acids long. V was clipped by 4 bases and J by 0 bases; unmatched bases: 2. Germline lookup yields CDR1 KGHDR and CDR2 SFDVKD. CDR3 region: CATSERTSGRSTDTQYF. In DNA, the CDR3 is TGTGCCACCAGTGAAAGGACTAGCGGGAGGAGCACAGATACGCAGTATTTT.

The rearrangement links TRBV30 to TRBJ2-1; perhaps D is TRBD1 or TRBD2 (6 bases each). V gave up 6 bases and J gave up 4 bases, with 19 bases separating them. Looked up from germline, CDR1 is GTSNPN and CDR2 is SVGIG (reference sequence). This CDR3 has 15 amino acids. The CDR3 DNA reads TGTGCCTGCCTAAGGGGGGCAAAAAATTACAATGAGCAGTTCTTC. Translated, it gives CACLRGAKNYNEQFF.

This chain connects TRBV5-4 to TRBJ1-2, with D unresolved. The germline V gene has CDR1 SGHNT and CDR2 YYREEE (reference sequence). The CDR3 is 15 residues long. V lost 4 bases and J 0 bases, leaving 13 bases between the germline ends. CDR3 sequence reads: CASSPGEGSNYGYTF. CDR3 in DNA: TGTGCCAGCAGCCCCGGGGAGGGTTCTAACTATGGCTACACCTTC.

The chain joins TRBV12-3 or TRBV12-4 to TRBJ2-2; D gene uncertain. The V end lost 6 bases, the J end lost 5 bases, and 10 bases lay between the germline ends. The CDR3 has 13 amino acids. CDR3 DNA sequence: TGTGCCAGCAGCCCCGCTCGGACCGGGGAGCTGTTTTTT. This encodes CASSPARTGELFF.

This chain links TRBV18 with TRBJ2-1; 10 bases map to TRBD2. The CDR3 runs to 16 residues. Germline values: CDR1 KGHSH, CDR2 LQKENI. The trim removed 2 bases at V and 8 bases at J, leaving 9 bases unmatched. CDR3 coding DNA: TGTGCCAGCTCACCAAGCCGAGCGGGGGGGCAGGATGAGCAGTTCTTC. Amino acids: CASSPSRAGGQDEQFF.

V and J are TRBV11-2 and TRBJ1-2; perhaps TRBD1 as D (5 bases). The CDR3 loop spans 13 amino acids. V was pared by 3 bases and J by 7 bases, with 12 bases between. CDR1 and CDR2 from the germline V gene are SGHAT and FQNNGV. The CDR3 bases are TGTGCCAGCAGCTTGGGGACCTTGGTTGGCTACACCTTC. Translated: CASSLGTLVGYTF.

DNA of the CDR3: TGTGCCTGGAGTCCAAGGGGGCGCTTTCTCTATGGCTACACCTTC. Translated: CAWSPRGRFLYGYTF. The chain carries TRBV30 and TRBJ1-2, with 7 nucleotides matching TRBD1. The CDR3 sequence is 15 residues long. J lost 4 bases, V lost 2 bases, and 10 bases had no gene match. CDR1 and CDR2 from the germline V gene are GTSNPN and SVGIG (reference sequence).

This chain links TRBV7-8 with TRBJ1-4; D is perhaps TRBD1 (6 bases). The CDR3 has 14 amino acids. Germline values: CDR1 SGHVS, CDR2 FQNEAQ. V lost 4 bases, J lost 4 bases, and 10 bases lay in between. In DNA form, the CDR3 reads TGTGCCAGCAGCTCCGGACAGCTTAATGAAAAACTGTTTTTT. This sequence encodes CASSSGQLNEKLFF.

Worth noting for this clone: The sample carries other DNA sequences with the same CDR3. The CDR3 DNA reads TGTGCCAGCAGCTCGCGGGACAGAGCTAACTATGGCTACACCTTC. This encodes CASSSRDRANYGYTF. This chain links TRBV11-2 with TRBJ1-2; 7 bases line up with TRBD1. Germline V CDR1 and CDR2: SGHAT, FQNNGV. V dropped 4 bases and J dropped 0; count of bases not matched to a gene: 5. This CDR3 has 15 amino acids.